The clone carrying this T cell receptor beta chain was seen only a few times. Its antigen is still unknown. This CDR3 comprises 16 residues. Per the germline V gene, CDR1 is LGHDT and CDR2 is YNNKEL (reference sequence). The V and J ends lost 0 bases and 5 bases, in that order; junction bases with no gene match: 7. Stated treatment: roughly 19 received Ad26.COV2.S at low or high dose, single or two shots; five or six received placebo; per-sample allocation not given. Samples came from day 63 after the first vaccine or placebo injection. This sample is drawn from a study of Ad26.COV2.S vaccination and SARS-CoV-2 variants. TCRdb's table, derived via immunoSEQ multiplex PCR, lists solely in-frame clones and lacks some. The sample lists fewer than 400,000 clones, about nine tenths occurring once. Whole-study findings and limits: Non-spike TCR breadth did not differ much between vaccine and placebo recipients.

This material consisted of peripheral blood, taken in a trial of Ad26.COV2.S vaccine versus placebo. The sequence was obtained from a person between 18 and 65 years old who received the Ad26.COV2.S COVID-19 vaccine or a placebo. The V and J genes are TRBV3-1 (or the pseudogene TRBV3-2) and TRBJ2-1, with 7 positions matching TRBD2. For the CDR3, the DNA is TGTGCCAGCAGCCAAGAATTAGTACTAGCGAACAATGAGCAGTTCTTC. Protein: CASSQELVLANNEQFF.